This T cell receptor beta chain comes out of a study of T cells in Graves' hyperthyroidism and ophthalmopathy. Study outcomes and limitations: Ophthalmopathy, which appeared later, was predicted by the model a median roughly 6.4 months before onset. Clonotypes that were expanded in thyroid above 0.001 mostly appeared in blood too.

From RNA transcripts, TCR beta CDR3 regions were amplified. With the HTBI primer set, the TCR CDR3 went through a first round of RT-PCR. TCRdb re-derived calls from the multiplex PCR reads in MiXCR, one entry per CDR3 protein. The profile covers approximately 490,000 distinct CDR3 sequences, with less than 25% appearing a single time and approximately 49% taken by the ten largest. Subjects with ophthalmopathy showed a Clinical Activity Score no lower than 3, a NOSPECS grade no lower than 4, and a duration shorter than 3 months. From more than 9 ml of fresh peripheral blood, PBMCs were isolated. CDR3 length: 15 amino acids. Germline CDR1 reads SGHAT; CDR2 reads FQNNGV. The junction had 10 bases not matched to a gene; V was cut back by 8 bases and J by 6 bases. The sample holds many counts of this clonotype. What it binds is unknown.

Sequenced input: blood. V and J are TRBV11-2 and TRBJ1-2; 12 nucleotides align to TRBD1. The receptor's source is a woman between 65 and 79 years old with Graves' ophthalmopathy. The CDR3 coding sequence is TGTGCCAGCCTACCCCACGGGACAGGGGGCGATGGCTACACCTTC. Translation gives CASLPHGTGGDGYTF. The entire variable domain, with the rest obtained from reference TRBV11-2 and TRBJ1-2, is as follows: EAGVAQSPRYKIIEKRQSVAFWCNPISGHATLYWYQQILGQGPKLLIQFQNNGVVDDSQLPKDRFSAERLKGVDSTLKIQPAKLEDSAVYLCASLPHGTGGDGYTFGSGTRLTVV.